This T cell receptor beta chain was sequenced in a study of a mutant IDH1 vaccine in newly diagnosed glioma. Germline V lookup: CDR1 LGHNA, CDR2 YNFKEQ. There are 17 residues in the CDR3. V was cut by 2 bases and J by 6 bases, with 19 bases left in between. Comment on this clone: Its specificity is not known.

Study findings and constraints: There seemed to be no relation between pseudoprogression and changes in top peripheral T cell clonotypes.

Indicated time point: week 11, during vaccination. The study gave 300 ug of mutant IDH1 20-mer peptide per vaccine dose, with topical imiquimod. Repertoires were generated with immunoSEQ multiplex PCR, while TCRdb's copy carries only in-frame clones and drops some. This table holds some 23,000 clones, approximately 70% found once. This TCR was recovered from a man between 18 and 35 years old with glioma. Some clones in this sample may be carry-over from other donors' samples. This sample comprised peripheral blood mononuclear cells (PBMCs), obtained from a glioma patient whose treatment included an IDH1 peptide vaccine. The chain carries TRBV4-2 and TRBJ2-2, with D possibly TRBD1 on 5 matching bases. The CDR3 sequence: CASSQLNPGSFAGELFF. CDR3 DNA: TGTGCCAGCAGCCAATTAAATCCAGGGTCTTTCGCCGGGGAGCTGTTTTTT.